This T cell receptor (beta chain) came from a study of blood T cell repertoires in COVID-19. Looking at the study overall: T cells, B-cell-depleted T cells, or PBMCs provided the cDNA or gDNA that served as material.

The CDR3 contains 14 residues. V lost 0 bases, J lost 6 bases, and 1 base stayed unmatched. The germline CDR1 and CDR2 sequences are LGHNA and YNFKEQ. Here immunoSEQ multiplex PCR was the method, and the copy in TCRdb shows in-frame clones only, minus some. The sample includes over 200,000 clones, roughly nine tenths of them seen just once. In its sample, this clone was seen a few times. The clonotype originates from a woman aged 50 to 65 in a cohort exposed to, infected with or recovered from COVID-19 (not recorded which). Sequenced sample: PBMCs or T cells enriched from blood (not recorded which). This chain uses TRBV4-2 with TRBJ2-2, with 7 nucleotides matching TRBD1. In DNA form, the CDR3 reads TGTGCCAGCAGCCAAGATCAGGGGGCCGGGGAGCTGTTTTTT. It specifies CASSQDQGAGELFF.